The clone carrying this T cell receptor (beta chain) was seen just once. Its target is unknown. The study ran its PCR with 60 Vbeta and 13 Jbeta primers. Repertoires were generated with immunoSEQ multiplex PCR, while TCRdb's copy carries only in-frame clones and drops some. The table shows 100,000 or so clones, with 83% occurring only once. The source of the sample is a study of cytomegalovirus exposure and HLA in healthy donors. The V gene end was trimmed by 7 bases and the J gene end by 6 bases; junction bases not matched to a gene: 7. Germline assignment: CDR1 SEHNR and CDR2 FQNEAQ (reference sequence). The CDR3 sequence is 13 residues long. Notes on the study in general: Donor immune exposure was known only as CMV serostatus.

The V and J genes are TRBV7-9 and TRBJ1-1; 8 nucleotides line up with TRBD1. Source material: PBMCs. This TCR was sampled from a man younger than 35 in good health and CMV-seronegative. CDR3 sequence (DNA): TGTGCCAGCAACCTCCCGGACAGGGCTGAAGCTTTCTTT. It translates to CASNLPDRAEAFF.